The clone carrying this TCR beta chain was seen a handful of times. Its antigen is unknown. Regarding time point: sample taken at primary tumor resection. In each case, whole RNA from tumor, nontumor lung or frozen PBMC was sequenced unsorted. The donors, more than 55 patients with untreated early-stage non-small cell lung cancer, provided the samples. The data belong to a study of spatial heterogeneity in lung cancer. Study overall: The library had UMIs, and each TCR and UMI pair averaged more than ten raw reads. Study outcomes and limitations: Circulating ubiquitous expanded tumor TCRs were observed more frequently at resection than at follow-up.

Every molecule of TCR cDNA had its own unique molecular identifier. TCRdb re-derived calls from the 5' RACE reads in MiXCR, one entry per CDR3 protein. Counted here are over 50,000 distinct CDR3 sequences, 8.4% occurring once; the ten biggest clones make up more than 12%. Trimming took off 5 bases at V and 2 bases at J, with 12 bases between the two ends. This CDR3 comprises 14 residues. The germline V gene encodes CDR1 SGHAT and CDR2 FQNNGV. The chain carries TRBV11-2 and TRBJ2-5; D is ambiguous. This sequence originates from a female donor with early-stage non-small cell lung cancer. This specimen was PBMCs, taken at surgery. CDR3 in amino acids: CASSPGHLQETQYF. The CDR3 DNA follows: TGTGCCAGCAGCCCTGGGCACCTACAAGAGACCCAGTACTTC. Full variable domain (remainder filled in from reference TRBV11-2 and TRBJ2-5): EAGVAQSPRYKIIEKRQSVAFWCNPISGHATLYWYQQILGQGPKLLIQFQNNGVVDDSQLPKDRFSAERLKGVDSTLKIQPAKLEDSAVYLCASSPGHLQETQYFGPGTRLLVL.